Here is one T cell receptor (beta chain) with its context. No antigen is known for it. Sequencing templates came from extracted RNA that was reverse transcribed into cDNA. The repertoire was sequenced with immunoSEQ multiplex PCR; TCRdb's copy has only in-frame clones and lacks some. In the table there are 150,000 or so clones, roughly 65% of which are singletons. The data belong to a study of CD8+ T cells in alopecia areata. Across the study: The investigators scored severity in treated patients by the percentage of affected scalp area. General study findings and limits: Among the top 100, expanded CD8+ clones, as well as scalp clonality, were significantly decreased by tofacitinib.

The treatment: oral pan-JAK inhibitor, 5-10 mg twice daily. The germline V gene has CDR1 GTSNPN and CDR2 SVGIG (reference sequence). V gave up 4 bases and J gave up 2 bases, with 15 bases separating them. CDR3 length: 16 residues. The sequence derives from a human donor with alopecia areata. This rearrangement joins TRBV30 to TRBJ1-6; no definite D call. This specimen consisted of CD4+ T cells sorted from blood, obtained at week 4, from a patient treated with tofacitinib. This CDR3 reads CAWTPMGFTYNSPLHF. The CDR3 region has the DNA TGTGCCTGGACACCAATGGGGTTCACCTATAATTCACCCCTCCACTTT.